The 11 T cell receptor beta chains listed next were all sequenced from one sample in a study of beta chain features in type 1 diabetes. General study results and limits: All four CD4+ subsets of Type 1 diabetes patients contained TCRB CDR3s that were moderately but significantly shorter.

What was sequenced were expressed TCRB transcripts, since all of the isolated RNA had been reverse transcribed. Assay used: immunoSEQ multiplex PCR; TCRdb lists only in-frame clones, some missing. The sample holds about 700,000 clones; roughly 12% are singletons and the top ten take 0.02% to 0.025%. Their target antigens are unknown. Sequenced material: naive CD4+ T cells from blood. The receptors originated from a man aged 18 to 30 with type 1 diabetes.

The gene calls are TRBV7-8 and TRBJ1-5, with D tentatively TRBD1 (6 bases). CDR3 size: 15 residues. With 5 bases removed from V and 4 bases from J, the gap between germline ends came to 15 bases. The V gene's germline CDR1 is SGHVS and CDR2 FQNEAQ. The DNA of the CDR3 is TGTGCCAGCAGCACCCGGGACACCGTTAATCAGCCCCAGCATTTT. Its protein is CASSTRDTVNQPQHF.

The chain combines TRBV6-5 with TRBJ2-7; 10 nucleotides agree with TRBD1. This CDR3 has 14 residues. Germline values: CDR1 MNHEY, CDR2 SVGAGI. The V and J ends lost 0 bases and 9 bases, in that order; junction bases with no gene match: 5. The CDR3 region is CASSYSGTGEGQYF. The CDR3 nucleotides read TGTGCCAGCAGTTACTCCGGGACAGGGGAAGGGCAGTACTTC.

This clone was counted between two and nine times. The gene calls are TRBV19 and TRBJ2-5, with 9 nucleotides matching TRBD2. Germline-derived CDR1 and CDR2 are LNHDA and SQIVND (reference sequence). Trimming took 5 bases from V and 5 from J; bases not matched to a gene: 6. CDR3 length: 14 amino acids. This CDR3 is CASSGSGGRETQYF. In DNA, the CDR3 is TGTGCCAGTAGTGGCAGCGGGGGGCGGGAGACCCAGTACTTC.

The chain couples TRBV25-1 to TRBJ1-4, with 7 bases matching TRBD1. Germline V CDR1 and CDR2: MGHDK, SYGVNS. With 3 bases clipped from V and 2 bases from J, the junction kept 3 bases outside the gene matches. The CDR3 runs 15 residues. CDR3 sequence: CASSDPGQTNEKLFF. The CDR3 DNA is TGTGCCAGCAGTGACCCGGGACAGACTAATGAAAAACTGTTTTTT. Looking up the rest from reference TRBV25-1 and TRBJ1-4 gives the full variable domain: EADIYQTPRYLVIGTGKKITLECSQTMGHDKMYWYQQDPGMELHLIHYSYGVNSTEKGDLSSESTVSRIRTEHFPLTLESARPSHTSQYLCASSDPGQTNEKLFFGSGTQLSVL.

This clone was counted only a few times. This chain joins TRBV11-3 and TRBJ2-1; no firm D call. The CDR3 spans 14 residues. In germline, CDR1 is SGHNT, CDR2 YENEEA. V lost 1 base and J lost 4, with 8 bases in between. The CDR3 nucleotides are TGTGCCAGCAGCTTAGGGAGCGTATACAATGAGCAGTTCTTC. Its protein is CASSLGSVYNEQFF.

The chain joins TRBV2 to TRBJ1-2; no reliable D call. The germline CDR1 and CDR2 sequences are SNHLY and FYNNEI. The V end was cut by 2 bases, the J end by 4 bases, with 20 bases between. This CDR3 is built from 17 residues. The CDR3 nucleotides are TGTGCCAGCAGTGAAACCTCGTATGACACCTCAGGCTATGGCTACACCTTC. Its protein product is CASSETSYDTSGYGYTF.

This rearrangement joins TRBV7-3 to TRBJ2-3, with D unresolved. Per the germline V gene, CDR1 is SGHTA and CDR2 is FQGTGA. This CDR3 has 12 residues. Deletions cut 1 base from V and 8 bases from J, with 7 bases between. CDR3 bases: TGTGCCAGCAGCTTAATGCTGCCTACGCAGTATTTT. Amino acids: CASSLMLPTQYF.

This clone turned up a few times. The DNA for the CDR3 is TGTGCCAGTAGTCTAGGACAGGGGTTGATGAACACTGAAGCTTTCTTT. It specifies CASSLGQGLMNTEAFF. This chain joins TRBV19 and TRBJ1-1, with 9 bases identical to TRBD1. The germline V gene encodes CDR1 LNHDA and CDR2 SQIVND (reference sequence). The CDR3 runs to 16 residues. V dropped 5 bases and J dropped 0; count of bases not matched to a gene: 7. Complete variable domain (other parts from reference TRBV19 and TRBJ1-1): DGGITQSPKYLFRKEGQNVTLSCEQNLNHDAMYWYRQDPGQGLRLIYYSQIVNDFQKGDIAEGYSVSREKKESFPLTVTSAQKNPTAFYLCASSLGQGLMNTEAFFGQGTRLTVV.

In this sample, this clone turned up a few times. The V and J genes are TRBV16 and TRBJ1-5; tentatively, D is TRBD1 (5 bases). Between the trimmed V and J ends, which lost 3 bases and 7 bases, there was a span of 13 bases. Germline CDR1 KGHSY, CDR2 FQNENV. The CDR3 has 14 residues. The CDR3 protein is CASSQGQGGQPQHF. The CDR3 bases are TGTGCCAGCAGCCAGGGGCAGGGAGGCCAGCCCCAGCATTTT.

Comments on this clone: The same CDR3 arises from other DNA sequences in this sample as well. This sequence joins TRBV27 and TRBJ2-6; D is unclear. The CDR3 covers 13 residues. The germline V gene has CDR1 MNHEY and CDR2 SMNVEV (reference sequence). Trimming stripped 6 bases from V and 2 bases from J, with 5 bases between. The CDR3 sequence is CASSLAGANVLTF. The DNA of the CDR3 is TGTGCCAGCAGCCTAGCTGGGGCCAACGTCCTGACTTTC.

This clone was found a few times. The chain is built from TRBV10-1 and TRBJ2-1, with D uncertain. V lost 2 bases, J lost 6 bases, and 8 bases lay in between. The germline V gene has CDR1 WNHNN and CDR2 SYGVQD (reference sequence). There are 13 residues in the CDR3. The DNA for the CDR3 is TGCGCCAGCAGTGAGAGGGAAGGCAATGAGCAGTTCTTC. It is translated as CASSEREGNEQFF.